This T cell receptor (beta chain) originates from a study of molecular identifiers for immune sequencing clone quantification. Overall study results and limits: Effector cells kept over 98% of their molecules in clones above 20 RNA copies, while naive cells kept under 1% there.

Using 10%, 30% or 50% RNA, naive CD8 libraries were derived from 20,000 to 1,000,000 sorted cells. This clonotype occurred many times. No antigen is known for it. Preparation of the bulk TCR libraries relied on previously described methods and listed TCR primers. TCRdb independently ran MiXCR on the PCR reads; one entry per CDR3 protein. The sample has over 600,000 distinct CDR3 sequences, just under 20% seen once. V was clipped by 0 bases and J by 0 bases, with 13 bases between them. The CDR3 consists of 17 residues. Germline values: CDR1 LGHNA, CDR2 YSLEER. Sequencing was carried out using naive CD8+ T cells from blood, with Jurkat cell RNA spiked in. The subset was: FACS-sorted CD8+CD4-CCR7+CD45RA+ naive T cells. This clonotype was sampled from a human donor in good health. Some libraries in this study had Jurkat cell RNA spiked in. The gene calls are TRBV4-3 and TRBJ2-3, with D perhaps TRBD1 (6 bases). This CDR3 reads CASSQDRGRISTDTQYF. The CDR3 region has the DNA TGCGCCAGCAGCCAAGACAGGGGCAGGATAAGCACAGATACGCAGTATTTT.